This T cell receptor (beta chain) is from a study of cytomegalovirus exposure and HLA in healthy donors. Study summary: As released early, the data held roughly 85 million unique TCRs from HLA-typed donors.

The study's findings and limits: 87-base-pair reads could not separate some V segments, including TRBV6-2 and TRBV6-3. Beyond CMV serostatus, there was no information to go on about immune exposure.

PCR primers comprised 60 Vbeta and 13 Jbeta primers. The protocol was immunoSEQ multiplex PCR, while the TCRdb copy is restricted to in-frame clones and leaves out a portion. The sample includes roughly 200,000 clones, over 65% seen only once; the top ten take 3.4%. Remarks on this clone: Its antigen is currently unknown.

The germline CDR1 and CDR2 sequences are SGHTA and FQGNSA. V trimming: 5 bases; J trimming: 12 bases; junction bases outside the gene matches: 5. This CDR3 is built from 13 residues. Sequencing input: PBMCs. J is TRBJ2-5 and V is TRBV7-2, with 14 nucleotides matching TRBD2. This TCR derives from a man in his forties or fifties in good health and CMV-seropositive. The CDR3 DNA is TGTGCCAGCAGCGCCGGACTAGCGGGAGGCAAGTACTTC. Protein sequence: CASSAGLAGGKYF. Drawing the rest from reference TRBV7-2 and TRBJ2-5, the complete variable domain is GAGVSQSPSNKVTEKGKDVELRCDPISGHTALYWYRQSLGQGLEFLIYFQGNSAPDKSGLPSDRFSAERTGGSVSTLTIQRTQQEDSAVYLCASSAGLAGGKYFGPGTRLLVL.